The 17 T cell receptor beta chains presented below share a single source sample, sequenced in a study of blood T cell repertoires in COVID-19. Data came from immunoSEQ multiplex PCR; TCRdb stores just in-frame clones and leaves some out. This sample has some 150,000 clones, with 85% found just once. Sequencing used peripheral blood. Receptor source: a human donor with acute or convalescent COVID-19. The donor label of this sample is uncertain.

This clone was detected once. The rearrangement links TRBV2 to TRBJ2-7; D is undetermined. The germline V and J ends were trimmed by 7 bases and 3 bases, with 16 bases remaining between them. CDR3 size: 14 residues. CDR1 is SNHLY, CDR2 FYNNEI, per germline. CDR3 sequence reads: CASTSLLSGYEQYF. The CDR3 DNA follows: TGTGCCAGCACCTCCCTTCTATCGGGCTACGAGCAGTACTTC.

This clone was seen only a few times. The V call is TRBV19, the J call TRBJ1-6, with unresolved D. The V gene's germline CDR1 is LNHDA and CDR2 SQIVND (reference sequence). The CDR3 extends over 15 amino acids. Trimming shortened V by 3 bases and J by 0 bases, and 6 bases separated the two germline ends. The CDR3 sequence is CASSIWSSYNSPLHF. DNA for the CDR3: TGTGCCAGTAGTATCTGGAGCTCCTATAATTCACCCCTCCACTTT.

This clone was counted once. The chain is built from TRBV5-5 and TRBJ2-5; 7 nucleotides match TRBD2. Germline lookup yields CDR1 SGHKS and CDR2 YYEKEE (reference sequence). This CDR3 spans 15 amino acids. V was clipped by 0 bases and J by 5 bases; unmatched bases: 7. This CDR3 is CASSLVAGREETQYF. The CDR3 DNA reads TGTGCCAGCAGCTTGGTCGCAGGGAGGGAGGAGACCCAGTACTTC.

The chain couples TRBV3-1 (or the pseudogene TRBV3-2) to TRBJ2-1; D may be TRBD2 (5 bases). Germline values: CDR1 LGHDT, CDR2 YNNKEL (reference sequence). Trimming pared 1 base from V and 1 base from J, leaving 8 bases between. The CDR3 runs to 15 residues. For the CDR3, the DNA is TGTGCCAGCAGCCAAGTACGGGATTCCTACAATGAGCAGTTCTTC. This sequence encodes CASSQVRDSYNEQFF.

This chain joins TRBV9 and TRBJ2-1; D remains unclear. Germline values: CDR1 SGDLS, CDR2 YYNGEE. The CDR3 extends over 15 amino acids. The germline V and J ends were trimmed by 4 bases and 8 bases, with 19 bases remaining between them. CDR3 amino acids: CASSLRAMSRDEQFF. CDR3 nucleotide sequence: TGTGCCAGCAGCCTCCGTGCTATGAGTAGAGATGAGCAGTTCTTC. Using reference TRBV9 and TRBJ2-1 for the parts outside the CDR3, the full variable domain is DSGVTQTPKHLITATGQRVTLRCSPRSGDLSVYWYQQSLDQGLQFLIQYYNGEERAKGNILERFSAQQFPDLHSELNLSSLELGDSALYFCASSLRAMSRDEQFFGPGTRLTVL.

The gene calls are TRBV5-1 and TRBJ2-5; weak D call: TRBD2 (5 bases). Germline assignment: CDR1 SGHRS and CDR2 YFSETQ. Trimming removed 4 bases at V and 2 bases at J, with 21 bases between. This CDR3 is built from 17 residues. The CDR3 region is CASSPQIAGVNQETQYF. Written as DNA, the CDR3 is TGCGCCAGCAGCCCACAGATTGCCGGGGTCAATCAAGAGACCCAGTACTTC.

This clone was seen only once. This sample also contains other DNA sequences that code for the same CDR3. This chain links TRBV7-2 with TRBJ2-1; no firm D call. V lost 2 bases, J lost 0 bases, and 5 bases lay in between. Germline V CDR1 and CDR2: SGHTA, FQGNSA. The CDR3 consists of 14 residues. The CDR3 coding sequence is TGTGCCAGCAGCTTACTCGGCTCCTACAATGAGCAGTTCTTC. Translation: CASSLLGSYNEQFF.

DNA of the CDR3: TGTGCCAGCAGCGTGGGAGGGCTCAATCAGCCCCAGCATTTT. Translated: CASSVGGLNQPQHF. The chain links TRBV9 to TRBJ1-5, with D hard to call. The CDR3 is 14 residues long. In germline, CDR1 is SGDLS, CDR2 YYNGEE. V lost 2 bases, J lost 3 bases, and 9 bases lay in between.

The chain is built from TRBV18 and TRBJ2-7; 14 nucleotides agree with TRBD2. There are 14 residues in the CDR3. Trimming at V came to 3 bases and at J to 7 bases, leaving 2 bases not matched to a gene. Looked up from germline, CDR1 is KGHSH and CDR2 is LQKENI. This CDR3 reads CASSPGTSGREQYV. The CDR3, as DNA: TGTGCCAGCTCACCCGGGACTAGCGGGAGAGAGCAGTACGTC.

CDR3 coding DNA: TGTGCCAGCAGCTTAGCGGACAGAGGGGAAAAACTGTTTTTT. Its translation: CASSLADRGEKLFF. The chain is built from TRBV7-9 and TRBJ1-4; D perhaps matches TRBD1 (6 bases). V was shortened by 0 bases and J by 8 bases, with 10 bases between the two germline ends. This CDR3 has 14 residues. The germline CDR1 and CDR2 sequences are SEHNR and FQNEAQ (reference sequence).

The chain uses TRBV7-9 and TRBJ2-7, with 9 nucleotides matching TRBD1. Germline V CDR1 and CDR2: SEHNR, FQNEAQ (reference sequence). The CDR3 runs to 16 residues. Trimming cost V 2 bases and J 6 bases; bases outside gene matches: 11. The CDR3 nucleotides are TGTGCCAGCAGCTTAAAGGGCGGACAGGGGTTGGGCGAGCAGTACGTC. It specifies CASSLKGGQGLGEQYV.

The V gene is TRBV3-1 (or the pseudogene TRBV3-2), the J gene TRBJ1-2, with D possibly matching TRBD1 (6 bases). CDR1 and CDR2 (germline): LGHDT, YNNKEL (reference sequence). The CDR3 spans 14 residues. Trimming shortened V by 0 bases and J by 8 bases, and 13 bases separated the two germline ends. This chain's CDR3 is CASSQDLTGTGYTF. The DNA for the CDR3 is TGTGCCAGCAGCCAAGATCTAACAGGGACCGGCTACACCTTC.

This clone was seen once. J is TRBJ1-6 and V is TRBV30, with D possibly being TRBD1 (5 bases). V lost 4 bases to trimming and J lost 7 bases, with 11 bases between them. CDR3 size: 13 residues. Germline V gives CDR1 GTSNPN, CDR2 SVGIG (reference sequence). CDR3 coding DNA: TGTGCCTGGAAGTTGGGGGGAAATTCACCCCTCCACTTT. This codes for CAWKLGGNSPLHF.

V usage is TRBV24-1 and J usage is TRBJ2-3, with 7 bases lining up with TRBD2. The CDR3 spans 14 residues. Germline V CDR1 and CDR2: KGHDR, SFDVKD. Losses at the gene ends were 9 bases for V and 3 bases for J; bases not matched to a gene: 8. The CDR3 coding sequence is TGTGCCACCGGAGACGGGGGGAGGACAGATACGCAGTATTTT. It is translated as CATGDGGRTDTQYF.

The chain employs TRBV6-5 and TRBJ2-5; no clear D gene. Trimming cost V 0 bases and J 5 bases, with 10 bases left between them. Germline CDR1 MNHEY, CDR2 SVGAGI. There are 14 residues in the CDR3. CDR3 protein: CASSYSKRAETQYF. The DNA of the CDR3 is TGTGCCAGCAGTTACTCGAAACGAGCCGAGACCCAGTACTTC.

In nucleotides, the CDR3 is TGTGCCAGCAGCTTAGCAGGGACAGGGGAAAACACCGGGGAGCTGTTTTTT. Its protein product is CASSLAGTGENTGELFF. The rearrangement links TRBV7-9 to TRBJ2-2, with 10 bases aligning to TRBD1. V shed 0 bases, J shed 2 bases, and the junction held 3 bases outside the gene matches. Germline V gene lookup returns CDR1 SEHNR and CDR2 FQNEAQ (reference sequence). The CDR3 totals 17 residues.

This clone appeared a single time. The V and J genes are TRBV27 and TRBJ2-2; no clear D. The V end lost 6 bases, the J end lost 6 bases, and 8 bases lay between the germline ends. Germline CDR1 and CDR2: MNHEY and SMNVEV (reference sequence). This CDR3 is built from 12 residues. The CDR3 spells CASSPYAGELFF. The CDR3 DNA reads TGTGCCAGCAGCCCCTACGCCGGGGAGCTGTTTTTT.